Ten or more counts support the clone carrying this TCR beta chain. What it binds is not known. TCRdb's table, derived via immunoSEQ multiplex PCR, lists solely in-frame clones and lacks some. The sample has around 75,000 clones, about 82% seen once; the top ten hold about 3%. These data belong to a study of cytomegalovirus exposure and HLA in healthy donors. Study-wide background: According to later analysis, the same platform produced the 120 validation and 666 first-cohort repertoires. General study points: The study labeled 150 to 200 TCR beta chains cytomegalovirus-associated. As was reported, the classifier diagnosed cytomegalovirus status with high specificity and sensitivity. A few CMV-associated chains proved CMV antigen-specific in vitro.

Sequenced material: PBMCs. The sequence derives from a man aged 30-40 years in good health and CMV-seronegative.

This chain's CDR3 is CASSDSGGLNEQFF. In DNA, the CDR3 is TGTGCCAGCAGTGACTCGGGAGGACTCAATGAGCAGTTCTTC. The chain carries TRBV6-4 and TRBJ2-1; D perhaps matches TRBD2 (6 bases). Germline V gives CDR1 MRHNA, CDR2 SNTAGT. This CDR3 is 14 amino acids long. Trimming took 0 bases from V and 6 from J, leaving 9 bases between them.